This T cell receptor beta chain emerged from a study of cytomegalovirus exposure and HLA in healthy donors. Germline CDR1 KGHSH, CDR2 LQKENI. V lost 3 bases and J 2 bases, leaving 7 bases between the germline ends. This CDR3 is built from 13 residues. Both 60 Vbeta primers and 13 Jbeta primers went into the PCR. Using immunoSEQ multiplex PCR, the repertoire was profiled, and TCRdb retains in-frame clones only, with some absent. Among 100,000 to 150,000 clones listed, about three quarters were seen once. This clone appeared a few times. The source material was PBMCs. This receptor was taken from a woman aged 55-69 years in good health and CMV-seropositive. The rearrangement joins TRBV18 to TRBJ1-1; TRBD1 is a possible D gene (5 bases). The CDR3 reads CASSPQGNTEAFF. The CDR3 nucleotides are TGTGCCAGCTCACCTCAGGGAAACACTGAAGCTTTCTTT.